The rows below give T cell receptor beta chains drawn from one sample of a study of regulatory T cells in long-lasting Graves disease. TCRdb re-analysed the multiplex PCR reads in MiXCR, keeping a single row per CDR3 protein. The data show about 620,000 distinct CDR3 sequences, 15% to 20% seen once. These sequences were also reported in another study, on T cells in Graves' hyperthyroidism and ophthalmopathy.

This material consisted of peripheral blood mononuclear cells (PBMCs), taken at new diagnosis, from a patient treated with antithyroid drugs. These receptors were obtained from a woman in her 30s with Graves disease. The conserved cysteine and the conserved F or W are not part of the CDR3 here.

>TRBJ2-7|TRBV7-2
ASSPGGGGSYEQY
>TRBJ2-1|TRBV12-3/TRBV12-4
ASSLTGLNEQF
>TRBJ2-5|TRBV12-3/TRBV12-4
ASSPISPSRETQY
>TRBJ1-2|TRBV19
ASSATPGRLNYGYT
>TRBJ2-1|TRBV7-2
ASSDPGLAGATYNEQF
>TRBJ1-2|TRBV3-1
ASTQETGNHGYT
>TRBJ1-1|TRBV2
ASSSGQAMNTEAF
>TRBJ2-7|TRBV5-1
ASSSGGGPAYEQY
>TRBJ1-5|TRBV20-1
SVRVGNQPQH
>TRBJ2-7|TRBV18
ASSPPASGAYEQY
>TRBJ2-1|TRBV12-3/TRBV12-4
ASRGTGNEQF
>TRBJ2-7|TRBV28
ATNLAGESYEQY
>TRBJ2-1|TRBV6-1
ASSELAGGYNEQF
>TRBJ2-7|TRBV6-1
ATKRGSSYEQY
>TRBJ1-5|TRBV19
ARTGQSNNQPQH
>TRBJ1-2|TRBV5-1
ASSLDSPYGYT
>TRBJ2-7|TRBV12-3/TRBV12-4
ASSLQENSYEQY
>TRBJ2-5|TRBV29-1
SVERQGRQETQY
>TRBJ2-7|TRBV27
ASSSRLAGVYEQY
>TRBJ2-7|TRBV7-8
ASSRTGTSGTSGFDEQY
>TRBJ2-1|TRBV6-5
ASSYSGGFDNEQF
>TRBJ1-5|TRBV12-3/TRBV12-4
ASSLVGKEQPQH
>TRBJ2-3|TRBV27
ASSWTGKKFVSVADTQY
>TRBJ2-1|TRBV2
ASKTSGKYNEQF
>TRBJ2-7|TRBV4-1
ASSWDFQSSYEQY
>TRBJ2-7|TRBV29-1
SVRDSLIGVFYEQY
>TRBJ2-5|TRBV29-1
SSRTDQETQY
>TRBJ2-3|TRBV7-6
ASSLEGAGEIGTDTQY
>TRBJ2-7|TRBV11-2
ASSALAGGYEQY
>TRBJ2-3|TRBV9
ASSVGGRTDTQY
>TRBJ1-2|TRBV7-9
ASSRGTDLGYGYT
>TRBJ1-2|TRBV5-6
ASSFSGRRDGYT
>TRBJ2-7|TRBV13
ATTRPGQSYEQY
>TRBJ2-7|TRBV30
AWRGTGRYEQY
>TRBJ1-3|TRBV30
AWSAGFSGNTIY
>TRBJ2-3|TRBV30
AWSVAGGTDTQY